The 26 T cell receptor beta chains below all came from one sample that was sequenced in a study of blood T cell repertoires in COVID-19. Generated by immunoSEQ multiplex PCR, the TCRdb table keeps only in-frame clones and is missing some. The sample includes over 200,000 clones, approximately 84% seen only once; the top ten take more than 2.5%. Sequencing was carried out using peripheral blood. These receptors were taken from a woman in her twenties or thirties who had recovered from COVID-19.

The count of this clone is one. This rearrangement joins TRBV14 to TRBJ2-7; perhaps TRBD1 as D (5 bases). The CDR3 is 16 amino acids. The V end lost 0 bases, the J end lost 2 bases, and 14 bases lay between the germline ends. The germline gives CDR1 SGHDN, CDR2 FVKESK. As DNA, the CDR3 is TGTGCCAGCAGCCAAGATATGGGCAGGGAACCCTACGAGCAGTACTTC. The encoded protein is CASSQDMGREPYEQYF.

V is TRBV2 and J is TRBJ1-2, with D tentatively TRBD1 (6 bases). Per the germline V gene, CDR1 is SNHLY and CDR2 is FYNNEI. The CDR3 contains 12 residues. Trimming removed 6 bases from V and 5 bases from J, with 10 bases in between. The CDR3 is CASRETGYGYTF. In DNA form, the CDR3 reads TGTGCCAGCAGAGAAACAGGGTATGGCTACACCTTC.

The CDR3 region has the DNA TGTGCCAGCAGTGCAGGCCGGATCAACAATGAGCAGTTCTTC. Its translation: CASSAGRINNEQFF. The rearrangement uses TRBV28 and TRBJ2-1; D unresolved. The germline V and J ends were trimmed by 5 bases and 5 bases, with 13 bases remaining between them. The CDR3 extends over 14 amino acids. The germline V gene encodes CDR1 MDHEN and CDR2 SYDVKM.

With regard to this clone: Other nucleotide sequences from this sample produce the same CDR3. V usage is TRBV5-1 and J usage is TRBJ2-7; D is possibly TRBD1 (6 bases). The V gene lost 0 bases and the J gene lost 3 bases, with 7 bases spanning the gap. Germline CDR1 reads SGHRS; CDR2 reads YFSETQ. The CDR3 contains 13 residues. In DNA, the CDR3 is TGCGCCAGCAGCTTGGGACAGGTCTACGAGCAGTACTTC. This codes for CASSLGQVYEQYF.

This chain uses TRBV7-3 with TRBJ1-2; D remains unclear. Germline V lookup: CDR1 SGHTA, CDR2 FQGTGA. Trimming pared 3 bases from V and 8 bases from J, leaving 13 bases between. CDR3 size: 13 residues. The CDR3 sequence is CASSLGGREGYTF. In DNA, the CDR3 is TGTGCCAGCAGCTTGGGCGGGAGAGAAGGCTACACCTTC. The full variable domain, in which reference TRBV7-3 and TRBJ1-2 provide the parts outside the CDR3, is GAGVSQTPSNKVTEKGKYVELRCDPISGHTALYWYRQSLGQGPEFLIYFQGTGAADDSGLPNDRFFAVRPEGSVSTLKIQRTERGDSAVYLCASSLGGREGYTFGSGTRLTVV.

The V and J genes are TRBV5-4 and TRBJ2-1; 16 bases fit TRBD2. CDR3 length: 20 residues. Germline V gene lookup returns CDR1 SGHNT and CDR2 YYREEE (reference sequence). The ends lost 3 bases at V and 0 bases at J; junction bases unmatched: 9. CDR3 DNA sequence: TGTGCCAGCAGCTGGCCGGGACTAGCGGGGGGGACGATCTCCTACAATGAGCAGTTCTTC. This encodes CASSWPGLAGGTISYNEQFF.

The CDR3 DNA follows: TGTGCCAGCACGGGGACTAGCGGGGGTTATGAGCAGTTCTTC. Translated, it gives CASTGTSGGYEQFF. The gene calls are TRBV4-2 and TRBJ2-1; 14 bases are a match to TRBD2. Germline loops: CDR1 LGHNA, CDR2 YNFKEQ. V shed 7 bases, J shed 8 bases, and the junction held 4 bases outside the gene matches. This CDR3 has 14 residues.

The gene calls are TRBV6-5 and TRBJ2-7; D may be TRBD1 (6 bases). V lost 5 bases to trimming and J lost 4 bases, with 15 bases between them. Germline V lookup: CDR1 MNHEY, CDR2 SVGAGI. There are 14 residues in the CDR3. The CDR3 loop is CASSSNLRGYEQYF. The CDR3 DNA follows: TGTGCCAGCAGTAGTAACCTCAGGGGATACGAGCAGTACTTC.

The chain recombines TRBV19 with TRBJ2-7, with TRBD2 matching over 7 bases. V was clipped by 5 bases and J by 0 bases; unmatched bases: 7. The CDR3 covers 15 residues. The germline V gene has CDR1 LNHDA and CDR2 SQIVND (reference sequence). CDR3 DNA sequence: TGTGCCAGTAGTTCAAGCGGGGCCAGCTCCTACGAGCAGTACTTC. Its protein product is CASSSSGASSYEQYF. Full variable domain (outside the CDR3, taken from reference TRBV19 and TRBJ2-7): DGGITQSPKYLFRKEGQNVTLSCEQNLNHDAMYWYRQDPGQGLRLIYYSQIVNDFQKGDIAEGYSVSREKKESFPLTVTSAQKNPTAFYLCASSSSGASSYEQYFGPGTRLTVT.

The V call is TRBV18, the J call TRBJ2-3; D is unclear. Per germline, CDR1 KGHSH and CDR2 LQKENI. Trimming removed 4 bases at V and 5 bases at J, with 7 bases between. This CDR3 spans 12 amino acids. The CDR3 region has the DNA TGTGCCAGCTCACGCGAGCGAGATACGCAGTATTTT. This gives the protein CASSRERDTQYF.

CDR3 sequence: CASSLERDRQFF. The CDR3 DNA reads as TGTGCCAGCAGCTTGGAGCGGGACCGCCAGTTCTTC. The chain has TRBV11-2 and TRBJ2-1; 7 bases are a match to TRBD2. J gave up 13 bases and V 3 bases, and 6 bases lay outside the gene matches. There are 12 residues in the CDR3. Germline CDR1 SGHAT, CDR2 FQNNGV.

The rearrangement uses TRBV9 and TRBJ1-3; a possible D gene is TRBD1 (5 bases). This CDR3 comprises 15 residues. V was pared by 0 bases and J by 4 bases, with 11 bases between. Germline CDR1 reads SGDLS; CDR2 reads YYNGEE. CDR3 nucleotides: TGTGCCAGCAGCGTAGAGGAGGGACCCGGAAACACCATATATTTT. Encoded protein: CASSVEEGPGNTIYF.

The J gene is TRBJ1-1, the V gene TRBV6-5; 7 bases line up with TRBD1. The CDR3 length is 16 residues. From germline, CDR1 is MNHEY and CDR2 SVGAGI. Trimming took 4 bases from V and 5 from J; bases not matched to a gene: 13. The CDR3 DNA follows: TGTGCCAGCAGTTTCCGGACAGGTGGGGGAACGACTGAAGCTTTCTTT. Its translation: CASSFRTGGGTTEAFF.

The V and J genes are TRBV5-6 and TRBJ1-6, with TRBD1 identical over 7 bases. CDR1 and CDR2 from the germline V gene are SGHDT and YYEEEE. The CDR3 covers 14 residues. V was pared by 3 bases and J by 7 bases, with 4 bases of the junction left unmatched. This chain's CDR3 is CASSYRDRNSPLHF. For the CDR3, the DNA is TGTGCCAGCAGCTACCGGGACAGAAATTCACCCCTCCACTTT.

The CDR3 DNA sequence: TGTGCCAGCAGCTTAGCATCCGGGACAACCTACGAGCAGTACTTC. Translating gives CASSLASGTTYEQYF. The V call is TRBV7-6, the J call TRBJ2-7, with a possible D match to TRBD1 (6 bases). The CDR3 length is 15 residues. The V and J ends lost 0 bases and 2 bases respectively, with 11 bases between them. Germline values: CDR1 SGHVS, CDR2 FNYEAQ. Variable domain in full (rest from reference TRBV7-6 and TRBJ2-7): GAGVSQSPRYKVTKRGQDVALRCDPISGHVSLYWYRQALGQGPEFLTYFNYEAQQDKSGLPNDRFSAERPEGSISTLTIQRTEQRDSAMYRCASSLASGTTYEQYFGPGTRLTVT.

The chain combines TRBV10-3 with TRBJ1-4, with 9 bases fitting TRBD1. CDR3 length: 16 residues. Germline V lookup: CDR1 ENHRY, CDR2 SYGVKD. The junction had 8 bases not matched to a gene; V was cut back by 2 bases and J by 7 bases. The CDR3 is CAISETGGPATEKLFF. In DNA form, the CDR3 reads TGTGCCATCAGTGAGACAGGGGGCCCCGCTACTGAAAAACTGTTTTTT.

This clone was counted between two and nine times. Within the sample, other DNA sequences also encode this same CDR3. The chain employs TRBV5-1 and TRBJ2-1; tentative D call: TRBD1 (6 bases). Trimming pared 3 bases from V and 7 bases from J, leaving 11 bases between. CDR1 and CDR2 from the germline V gene are SGHRS and YFSETQ. There are 13 residues in the CDR3. For the CDR3, the DNA is TGCGCCAGCAGCTCTATACAGGGAAATGAGCAGTTCTTC. Translating gives CASSSIQGNEQFF.

To note about this clone: Within the sample, other DNA sequences also encode this same CDR3. The chain employs TRBV6-2 or TRBV6-3 and TRBJ2-7; tentative D call: TRBD1 (5 bases). Trimming took off 2 bases at V and 3 bases at J, with 8 bases between the two ends. The CDR3 is 13 residues long. The germline V gene encodes CDR1 MNHEY and CDR2 SVGEGT. The CDR3 reads CASSYGTGYEQYF. In DNA, the CDR3 is TGTGCCAGCAGTTACGGTACAGGCTACGAGCAGTACTTC.

The rearrangement joins TRBV27 to TRBJ1-6; no clear D gene. Germline-derived CDR1 and CDR2 are MNHEY and SMNVEV (reference sequence). V dropped 4 bases and J dropped 6 bases, with 10 bases sitting between them. The CDR3 is 14 residues long. The CDR3 region has the DNA TGTGCCAGCAGTTCCCGGGAGGGTAATTCACCCCTCCACTTT. This encodes CASSSREGNSPLHF.

The chain recombines TRBV6-5 with TRBJ2-2; 8 bases are a match to TRBD2. CDR1 and CDR2 (germline): MNHEY, SVGAGI. V lost 0 bases and J lost 5; bases outside the gene matches: 5. The CDR3 has 16 amino acids. CDR3 region: CASSYSGGGPTGELFF. In nucleotides, the CDR3 is TGTGCCAGCAGTTACTCGGGCGGGGGGCCTACCGGGGAGCTGTTTTTT.

This clone appeared once. The chain employs TRBV9 and TRBJ2-7, with D unclear. This CDR3 comprises 13 residues. V was pared by 0 bases and J by 3 bases, with 7 bases between. Germline V gives CDR1 SGDLS, CDR2 YYNGEE. CDR3 protein: CASSVVPGYEQYF. The CDR3 DNA reads as TGTGCCAGCAGCGTAGTACCCGGCTACGAGCAGTACTTC.

As to this clone: A single base separates this from a much larger clone, so it may be a read error. The sample carries other DNA sequences with the same CDR3. In DNA, the CDR3 is TGTGCCAGCAGCCCGGGGACCGGGGAGCTGTTTTTT. It codes for CASSPGTGELFF. This chain uses TRBV12-3 or TRBV12-4 with TRBJ2-2; weak D call: TRBD2 (5 bases). There are 12 residues in the CDR3. Trimming took 6 bases from V and 5 from J, leaving 7 bases between them.

This chain's CDR3 is CATSRERVNYGYTF. CDR3 DNA: TGTGCCACCAGCAGAGAGAGGGTAAACTATGGCTACACCTTC. The rearrangement joins TRBV15 to TRBJ1-2; D is unresolved. V was shortened by 0 bases and J by 2 bases, with 7 bases between the two germline ends. This CDR3 comprises 14 residues. Germline V gene sequence: CDR1 LNHNV, CDR2 YYDKDF (reference sequence).

The genes are TRBV7-2 and TRBJ2-1; 11 positions agree with TRBD2. V lost 4 bases and J lost 7; bases outside the gene matches: 15. Germline CDR1 is SGHTA and CDR2 is FQGNSA. This CDR3 contains 18 residues. The CDR3 protein is CASSYSIIAGGRKNEQFF. The CDR3 DNA follows: TGTGCCAGCAGCTATTCAATCATAGCGGGGGGGAGGAAAAATGAGCAGTTCTTC.

The chain employs TRBV18 and TRBJ2-3, with 7 nucleotides matching TRBD2. CDR1 and CDR2 (germline): KGHSH, LQKENI. This CDR3 has 14 residues. With 5 bases clipped from V and 2 bases from J, the junction kept 4 bases outside the gene matches. The CDR3 spells CASSSLATTDTQYF. The CDR3 bases are TGTGCCAGCTCATCACTAGCGACCACAGATACGCAGTATTTT. Drawing the rest from reference TRBV18 and TRBJ2-3, the complete variable domain is NAGVMQNPRHLVRRRGQEARLRCSPMKGHSHVYWYRQLPEEGLKFMVYLQKENIIDESGMPKERFSAEFPKEGPSILRIQQVVRGDSAAYFCASSSLATTDTQYFGPGTRLTVL.

The chain carries TRBV7-8 and TRBJ2-4, with 12 bases lining up with TRBD1. This CDR3 has 17 residues. V lost 8 bases and J lost 5; bases outside the gene matches: 13. The germline CDR1 and CDR2 sequences are SGHVS and FQNEAQ. DNA for the CDR3: TGTGCCAGCTCTACCCATGGGACAGGGGGCTCCCAAAACATTCAGTACTTC. Its protein is CASSTHGTGGSQNIQYF.